The 22 T cell receptor beta chains in this list originate from one sample, sequenced in a study of blood T cell repertoires in COVID-19. This table comes from immunoSEQ multiplex PCR, and its TCRdb copy is limited to in-frame clones, with some not included. Of 80,000 to 100,000 clones listed, about 90% were seen once; the top ten hold 1.8%. Sequenced material: peripheral blood. The receptors were sampled from a human donor with active COVID-19. The donor label of this sample is uncertain.

The chain joins TRBV3-1 (or the pseudogene TRBV3-2) to TRBJ1-3; D is ambiguous. This CDR3 is built from 15 residues. Germline V gene sequence: CDR1 LGHDT, CDR2 YNNKEL (reference sequence). The V end was cut by 4 bases, the J end by 0 bases, with 10 bases between. CDR3 in amino acids: CASSPLQDSGNTIYF. CDR3 sequence (DNA): TGTGCCAGCAGCCCTTTACAAGACTCTGGAAACACCATATATTTT.

J is TRBJ2-5 and V is TRBV7-7, with 9 bases matching TRBD1. The CDR3 consists of 16 residues. V was clipped by 2 bases and J by 2 bases; unmatched bases: 6. Germline V CDR1 and CDR2: SSHAT, FNYEAQ (reference sequence). The CDR3 spells CASSLSYDRGQETQYF. The CDR3 DNA reads TGTGCCAGCAGCTTATCCTACGACAGGGGGCAAGAGACCCAGTACTTC.

The V call is TRBV5-1, the J call TRBJ2-7; D is possibly TRBD1 (6 bases). Between the trimmed V and J ends, which lost 2 bases and 1 base, there was a span of 10 bases. Germline assignment: CDR1 SGHRS and CDR2 YFSETQ. The CDR3 is 14 residues long. CDR3 protein: CASSFGGQSYEQYF. In DNA, the CDR3 is TGCGCCAGCAGCTTTGGGGGCCAATCCTACGAGCAGTACTTC.

This chain joins TRBV3-1 (or the pseudogene TRBV3-2) and TRBJ2-3; the match to TRBD1 covers 7 bases. Germline V CDR1 and CDR2: LGHDT, YNNKEL (reference sequence). The CDR3 has 14 amino acids. The trim removed 1 base at V and 6 bases at J, leaving 4 bases unmatched. The CDR3 region has the DNA TGTGCCAGCAGCCAAGCAGGGGGTAGGGATACGCAGTATTTT. Translation gives CASSQAGGRDTQYF.

This chain connects TRBV7-9 to TRBJ1-1; 9 bases line up with TRBD1. V was clipped by 5 bases and J by 0 bases; unmatched bases: 10. Germline V gene lookup returns CDR1 SEHNR and CDR2 FQNEAQ (reference sequence). The CDR3 has 17 amino acids. For the CDR3, the DNA is TGTGCCAGCAGCCCCCAGGGACAGGGCCGTATGAACACTGAAGCTTTCTTT. This sequence encodes CASSPQGQGRMNTEAFF.

This chain links TRBV19 with TRBJ2-1; D perhaps matches TRBD1 (6 bases). The germline gives CDR1 LNHDA, CDR2 SQIVND (reference sequence). This CDR3 is built from 14 residues. The V end was cut by 7 bases, the J end by 8 bases, with 18 bases between. CDR3 coding DNA: TGTGCCAGTATAGGGGTAGGGGGTAGGTATGAGCAGTTCTTC. Translated, it gives CASIGVGGRYEQFF.

V and J are TRBV21-1 and TRBJ2-5; TRBD1 is taken as the D call from the table, unchecked against the DNA. TRBV21-1 is tagged as a pseudogene. This CDR3 is built from 16 residues. The CDR3 DNA is TGTGCCAGCAGCAAAGACGTAACAGGGATGGGGGAGACCCAGTACTTC. Amino acids: CASSKDVTGMGETQYF.

The CDR3 sequence is CASSLRGGPSNEQFF. CDR3 DNA sequence: TGTGCCAGCAGTCTAAGGGGGGGCCCTAGCAATGAGCAGTTCTTC. The J gene is TRBJ2-1, the V gene TRBV6-6; D possibly corresponds to TRBD2 (7 bases). The V end lost 5 bases, the J end lost 6 bases, and 17 bases lay between the germline ends. This CDR3 has 15 amino acids. Germline CDR1 MNHNY, CDR2 SVGAGI (reference sequence).

The chain links TRBV7-8 to TRBJ2-7; the D gene is possibly TRBD2 (5 bases). Trimming took 2 bases from V and 4 from J, leaving 21 bases between them. There are 17 residues in the CDR3. Germline V gene data show CDR1 as SGHVS and CDR2 as FQNEAQ. The CDR3 DNA is TGTGCCAGCAGCTTACGGTCAAGGACGGACTCTAATTACGAGCAGTACTTC. Its translation is CASSLRSRTDSNYEQYF.

The chain combines TRBV7-8 with TRBJ1-2; D is undetermined. Looked up from germline, CDR1 is SGHVS and CDR2 is FQNEAQ. The CDR3 is 13 amino acids. V was cut by 3 bases and J by 7 bases, with 12 bases left in between. CDR3 residues: CASSLEEWGGYTF. The CDR3 coding sequence is TGTGCCAGCAGCTTGGAGGAGTGGGGTGGCTACACCTTC.

This rearrangement joins TRBV27 to TRBJ2-3; D is possibly TRBD1 (6 bases). Germline V CDR1 and CDR2: MNHEY, SMNVEV (reference sequence). This CDR3 comprises 14 residues. V was pared by 4 bases and J by 5 bases, with 13 bases between. Written as DNA, the CDR3 is TGTGCCAGCAGTTATCTACAGGGAGTAGATACGCAGTATTTT. Protein sequence: CASSYLQGVDTQYF.

V gene TRBV14 combines with J gene TRBJ1-1, with D perhaps TRBD1 (5 bases). Germline values: CDR1 SGHDN, CDR2 FVKESK. The CDR3 totals 16 residues. V was cut by 0 bases and J by 0 bases, with 11 bases left in between. The CDR3 DNA reads as TGTGCCAGCAGCCAAGATCAGGGCATAATGAACACTGAAGCTTTCTTT. It specifies CASSQDQGIMNTEAFF.

The chain links TRBV24-1 to TRBJ2-2, with 11 bases that match TRBD1. With 7 bases clipped from V and 4 bases from J, the junction kept 7 bases outside the gene matches. Germline assignment: CDR1 KGHDR and CDR2 SFDVKD. The CDR3 consists of 16 residues. CDR3 DNA: TGTGCCACCAGAGAAGGACAGGGGGCGAGCACCGGGGAGCTGTTTTTT. Translation: CATREGQGASTGELFF.

CDR3 in DNA: TGTGCCAGCAGCGAGCCAGGGATCAACGAGCAGTACTTC. Translation gives CASSEPGINEQYF. The V and J genes are TRBV7-9 and TRBJ2-7, with D perhaps matching TRBD1 (5 bases). From germline, CDR1 is SEHNR and CDR2 FQNEAQ (reference sequence). Deletions cut 5 bases from V and 5 bases from J, with 13 bases between. The CDR3 has 13 amino acids.

This chain links TRBV6-1 with TRBJ2-5; 8 bases match TRBD1. Germline CDR1 MNHNS, CDR2 SASEGT. The CDR3 is 18 residues long. Trimming at V came to 2 bases and at J to 5 bases, leaving 16 bases not matched to a gene. The CDR3 spells CASSELSWSGGMGETQYF. As DNA, the CDR3 is TGTGCCAGCAGTGAACTCTCCTGGTCAGGGGGCATGGGGGAGACCCAGTACTTC.

This clone was detected once. The chain uses TRBV2 and TRBJ2-7; a weak D match, TRBD2 (5 bases). Looked up from germline, CDR1 is SNHLY and CDR2 is FYNNEI. V gave up 5 bases and J gave up 1 base, with 12 bases separating them. The CDR3 spans 14 residues. The CDR3 loop is CASSLRTASYEQYF. The DNA of the CDR3 is TGTGCCAGCAGTCTTAGGACTGCGTCCTACGAGCAGTACTTC.

About this clone itself: A read error may account for a junction end that differs from germline. The chain is built from TRBV6-4 and TRBJ1-4; D may be TRBD1 (5 bases). This CDR3 region has 12 residues. The germline CDR1 and CDR2 sequences are MRHNA and SNTAGT. In nucleotides, the CDR3 is TGTGTCAGCAGGGCCAAAAATGAAAAACTGTTTTTT. It translates to CVSRAKNEKLFF.

The chain links TRBV12-5 to TRBJ1-5; weak D call: TRBD1 (6 bases). There are 11 residues in the CDR3. V was cut by 6 bases and J by 9 bases, with 9 bases left in between. Germline CDR1 LGHNT, CDR2 FRNRAP. CDR3 nucleotides: TGTGCTAGTGGACAGGGTACGCCCCAGCATTTT. Translated: CASGQGTPQHF. The full variable domain, rest sourced from reference TRBV12-5 and TRBJ1-5, is DARVTQTPRHKVTEMGQEVTMRCQPILGHNTVFWYRQTMMQGLELLAYFRNRAPLDDSGMPKDRFSAEMPDATLATLKIQPSEPRDSAVYFCASGQGTPQHFGDGTRLSIL.

The chain has TRBV19 and TRBJ1-1; D remains unclear. Trimming took 5 bases from V and 1 from J, leaving 11 bases between them. The CDR3 spans 14 residues. Germline V lookup: CDR1 LNHDA, CDR2 SQIVND (reference sequence). The CDR3 loop is CASSPRVRNTEAFF. The CDR3 DNA reads TGTGCCAGTAGTCCGAGAGTTAGGAACACTGAAGCTTTCTTT.

The J gene is TRBJ2-1, the V gene TRBV6-5; TRBD2 might be the D (6 bases). The ends were cut back, 11 bases at V and 4 bases at J, with 15 bases in the middle. In germline, CDR1 is MNHEY, CDR2 SVGAGI. CDR3 size: 13 residues. The CDR3 DNA reads TGTGCCGGCGGGGCCGTGGGTTACAATGAGCAGTTCTTC. It specifies CAGGAVGYNEQFF.

The chain has TRBV2 and TRBJ1-1; weak D call: TRBD1 (6 bases). With 5 bases removed from V and 3 bases from J, the gap between germline ends came to 13 bases. CDR1 and CDR2 (germline): SNHLY, FYNNEI. CDR3 size: 14 residues. The CDR3 nucleotides are TGTGCCAGCAGTTCTTTAGGGGGGGACACTGAAGCTTTCTTT. Translated: CASSSLGGDTEAFF.

The chain carries TRBV10-3 and TRBJ1-1; D is possibly TRBD1 (5 bases). Trimming removed 2 bases at V and 6 bases at J, with 13 bases between. Germline-derived CDR1 and CDR2 are ENHRY and SYGVKD. The CDR3 loop spans 14 amino acids. CDR3 residues: CAISEPLQDPEAFF. In nucleotides, the CDR3 is TGTGCCATCAGTGAGCCCCTACAGGACCCTGAAGCTTTCTTT.